This T cell receptor beta chain came from a study of blood T cell repertoires in COVID-19. For the study at large: Specimens from acute and convalescent COVID-19 originated in the United States, Italy and Spain. T cells, B-cell-depleted T cells, or PBMCs supplied cDNA or gDNA.

CDR1 is LNHDA, CDR2 SQIVND, per germline (reference sequence). The CDR3 has 14 residues. The V gene end was trimmed by 6 bases and the J gene end by 2 bases; junction bases not matched to a gene: 4. Per the original methods: Researchers report that nucleated cell counts were estimated from reference gene primer amplification. Clones were read by immunoSEQ multiplex PCR, and TCRdb kept only the in-frame ones, dropping some. The V and J calls and the clone size are those of that table, but D and trimming were determined from the DNA. The table lists under 45,000 clones, 75% to 90% of them singletons, with 7.5% to 9.5% in the top ten.

The chain carries TRBV19 and TRBJ1-3; 7 bases line up with TRBD1. The origin of this receptor is a man aged 55 to 70 with active COVID-19. Specimen: peripheral blood. The CDR3 reads CASRSDRAGNTIYF. The CDR3 bases are TGTGCCAGTAGATCCGACAGGGCTGGAAACACCATATATTTT.